This note documents a single TCR beta chain sequence. One entry per CDR3 protein, called by TCRdb with MiXCR from the multiplex PCR reads. Of about 12,000 distinct CDR3 sequences in the sample, about 50% were seen once. The CDR3 has 14 residues. V was shortened by 4 bases and J by 3 bases, with 9 bases between the two germline ends. The germline CDR1 and CDR2 sequences are SNHLY and FYNNEI. This entry belongs to a study of breast tumors, draining lymph nodes, adjacent tissues. This TCR came from a female donor with breast cancer. Some clones in this sample may be carry-over from other donors' samples. Sequenced: breast tumor tissue. This chain connects TRBV2 to TRBJ2-2; D not resolved. CDR3: CASSGIQHTGELFF. The CDR3 region has the DNA TGTGCCAGCAGTGGTATTCAACACACCGGGGAGCTGTTTTTT.